These 16 T cell receptor beta chains were sequenced from one sample in a study of T cell repertoires in cytomegalovirus infection (dated 2019 in TCRdb). The instrument given in TCRdb is Illumina HiSeq 1500. TCRdb applied fastp at Q25 and MiXCR to the public reads, then kept only in-frame beta chains. CDR3 protein duplicates are merged, each entry listing the most common genes and DNA. The sample yields a few hundred thousand distinct CDR3 sequences; over 7.5% were counted once. Clones ranked in the top ten supply around 4% of the sample. Sequencing was carried out using PBMCs. Source of these receptors: a human donor in good health (CMV status not recorded). Some clones in this sample may be carry-over from other donors' samples.

The V call is TRBV25-1, the J call TRBJ2-5; TRBD1 or TRBD2 may be the D gene (5 bases each). Per germline, CDR1 MGHDK and CDR2 SYGVNS. The CDR3 is 15 residues long. V lost 2 bases, J lost 5 bases, and 15 bases lay in between. CDR3 amino acids: CASSEGLRGRETQYF. CDR3 nucleotides: TGTGCCAGCAGTGAAGGTTTAAGGGGACGGGAGACCCAGTACTTC.

V gene TRBV6-6 combines with J gene TRBJ2-5; 8 bases match TRBD2. The germline V gene encodes CDR1 MNHNY and CDR2 SVGAGI (reference sequence). V lost 6 bases and J lost 5; bases outside the gene matches: 8. CDR3 length: 14 residues. The CDR3 bases are TGTGCCAGCAGCCAAGCGGGGGTTAGGGAGACCCAGTACTTC. It is translated as CASSQAGVRETQYF.

With respect to this clonotype: Since the CDR3 does not end with the conserved phenylalanine or tryptophan, this likely comes from a read error. No DNA is shown, since the ends of the CDR3 on it are uncertain; the CDR3 is the one TCRdb lists. The chain links TRBV7-2 to TRBJ1-1; TRBD1 is the table's D call, not checked against the DNA. The germline V gene has CDR1 SGHTA and CDR2 FQGNSA. Both ends counted, the CDR3 spans 18 residues. Here the CDR3 reads CASSLVWGVGTMNTEAFG.

The chain joins TRBV7-9 to TRBJ1-4; the match to TRBD1 covers 7 bases. The V gene end was trimmed by 6 bases and the J gene end by 6 bases; junction bases not matched to a gene: 7. CDR1 and CDR2 (germline): SEHNR, FQNEAQ (reference sequence). The CDR3 sequence is 14 residues long. The CDR3 coding sequence is TGTGCCAGCAGGACGACAGGGTACGATGAAAAACTGTTTTTT. It specifies CASRTTGYDEKLFF.

This clonotype was recorded a few times. The chain uses TRBV6-2 or TRBV6-3 and TRBJ1-4; D is undetermined. This CDR3 is 13 amino acids long. Germline V gene data show CDR1 as MNHEY and CDR2 as SVGEGT. V shed 2 bases and J shed 6 bases, with 7 bases lying between them. The CDR3 reads CASSYDPDEKLFF. In DNA form, the CDR3 reads TGTGCCAGCAGTTACGACCCGGATGAAAAACTGTTTTTT.

This clonotype occurred many times. Written as DNA, the CDR3 is TGTGCCAGCAGCTCGGCTCGCTCCTACGAGCAGTACTTC. Translation: CASSSARSYEQYF. The V call is TRBV7-2, the J call TRBJ2-7, with D uncertain. CDR3 size: 13 residues. Germline V lookup: CDR1 SGHTA, CDR2 FQGNSA. V lost 4 bases and J lost 0, with 7 bases in between.

At least ten counts were recorded for this clonotype. The gene calls are TRBV7-2 and TRBJ2-7, with D unresolved. Trimming pared 1 base from V and 2 bases from J, leaving 9 bases between. This CDR3 region has 14 residues. Germline CDR1 is SGHTA and CDR2 is FQGNSA. The CDR3 sequence: CASSLGGNPYEQYF. CDR3 bases: TGTGCCAGCAGCTTAGGGGGTAACCCCTACGAGCAGTACTTC.

In its sample, this clonotype was seen many times. The gene calls are TRBV7-8 and TRBJ1-6; TRBD1 aligns across 7 bases. V lost 6 bases to trimming and J lost 6 bases; unmatched junction nucleotides: 11. Germline V gene sequence: CDR1 SGHVS, CDR2 FQNEAQ. CDR3 length equals 16 residues. CDR3 sequence: CASRSGQAWANSPLHF. For the CDR3, the DNA is TGTGCCAGCAGATCCGGACAGGCCTGGGCTAATTCACCCCTCCACTTT.

This clonotype was detected a few times. The rearrangement links TRBV2 to TRBJ1-3, with unresolved D. The V gene lost 7 bases and the J gene lost 0 bases, with 7 bases spanning the gap. Germline V gene sequence: CDR1 SNHLY, CDR2 FYNNEI. This CDR3 is built from 13 residues. The CDR3 DNA follows: TGTGCCAGCACCGGCGCCTCTGGAAACACCATATATTTT. It specifies CASTGASGNTIYF.

A word on this clonotype: An end of the junction does not agree with germline; a read error may underlie this. This CDR3 is CASSLAGGGAGCTF. CDR3 in DNA: TGTGCCAGCAGCTTAGCCGGGGGGGGTGCTGGCTGCACCTTC. The chain couples TRBV7-2 to TRBJ1-2, with D tentatively TRBD1 (5 bases). This CDR3 region has 14 residues. Germline V gene data show CDR1 as SGHTA and CDR2 as FQGNSA.

This clonotype was detected a few times. The chain is built from TRBV7-2 and TRBJ2-7; TRBD2 matches at 7 bases. Germline CDR1 is SGHTA and CDR2 is FQGNSA. V lost 1 base to trimming and J lost 2 bases; unmatched junction nucleotides: 11. CDR3 length equals 17 residues. The CDR3 nucleotides are TGTGCCAGCAGCTTAGGGTTAGTGGGGGGGATCCCCTACGAGCAGTACTTC. The encoded protein is CASSLGLVGGIPYEQYF.

This clonotype was counted many times. The chain recombines TRBV2 with TRBJ1-4, with a possible D match to TRBD1 (5 bases). The CDR3 sequence is 15 residues long. Trimming stripped 10 bases from V and 5 bases from J, with 20 bases between. CDR1 SNHLY and CDR2 FYNNEI come from the germline V gene. The CDR3 nucleotides read TGTGCCACCTGGAGAACAGGCGCGGGGAATGAAAAACTGTTTTTT. Translation: CATWRTGAGNEKLFF. Together with reference TRBV2 and TRBJ1-4, the CDR3 gives the full variable domain: EPEVTQTPSHQVTQMGQEVILRCVPISNHLYFYWYRQILGQKVEFLVSFYNNEISEKSEIFDDQFSVERPDGSNFTLKIRSTKLEDSAMYFCATWRTGAGNEKLFFGSGTQLSVL.

As for this clonotype: A much larger clonotype is one base distant, so this may be a read error. The conserved final phenylalanine or tryptophan is absent from the CDR3, which likely points to a read error. The chain joins TRBV27 to TRBJ2-7; the D is unclear. Trimming cost V 2 bases and J 2 bases, with 10 bases left between them. CDR1 and CDR2 (germline): MNHEY, SMNVEV (reference sequence). The CDR3 consists of 14 residues. The CDR3 spells CASSLSSGPYEQYS. CDR3 in DNA: TGTGCCAGCAGTTTAAGTTCGGGCCCCTACGAGCAGTACTCC.

The table lists this clonotype with a few counts. This chain connects TRBV5-4 to TRBJ1-2, with 7 bases that match TRBD1. Looked up from germline, CDR1 is SGHNT and CDR2 is YYREEE (reference sequence). V dropped 2 bases and J dropped 6; count of bases not matched to a gene: 4. The CDR3 runs to 13 residues. CDR3 coding DNA: TGTGCCAGCAGCTTAAAGGGGGCGAATGGCTACACCTTC. Its protein product is CASSLKGANGYTF.

This rearrangement joins TRBV7-2 to TRBJ1-6; D is ambiguous. Germline V gene sequence: CDR1 SGHTA, CDR2 FQGNSA. Trimming pared 5 bases from V and 9 bases from J, leaving 11 bases between. The CDR3 is 13 residues long. The CDR3 DNA is TGTGCCAGCAGCCCCCCTGGAGTTTCACCCCTCCACTTT. This translates into CASSPPGVSPLHF.

Concerning this clonotype: At one end, the junction sequence differs from germline, possibly due to a read error. The chain recombines TRBV7-4 with TRBJ2-1; D is unresolved. The CDR3 extends over 15 amino acids. CDR1 and CDR2 from the germline V gene are SGHVT and SQSDAQ. CDR3 residues: CTSSFHGLLDNEQFF. The CDR3 nucleotides read TGTACCAGCAGCTTTCATGGGCTTTTGGACAATGAGCAGTTCTTC. The full variable domain, completed using reference TRBV7-4 and TRBJ2-1, is GAGVSQSPRYKVAKRGRDVALRCDSISGHVTLYWYRQTLGQGSEVLTYSQSDAQRDKSGRPSGRFSAERPERSVSTLKIQRTEQGDSAVYLCTSSFHGLLDNEQFFGPGTRLTVL.